This entry concerns a single TCR beta chain. The antigen is undetermined. The data belong to a study of blood T cells in healthy people across ages. The CDR3 is made up of 16 amino acids. CDR1 SGHKS and CDR2 YYEKEE come from the germline V gene (reference sequence). The ends were cut back, 5 bases at V and 8 bases at J, with 23 bases in the middle. Study-level points and caveats: Relative to aged donors, long-lived donors carried more naive CD4+ cells and displayed higher diversity. One million T cells yielded diversity estimates that were considered underestimates.

It was about 9.4 milliliters of peripheral blood that were drawn from each donor. Sample-barcoded 5' priming and a J-beta primer mix drove a second PCR of roughly 6 to 12 cycles. Each sample provided no less than 3 million CDR3-containing paired-end reads. TCRdb called the 5' RACE reads again in MiXCR, with one record for every CDR3 protein. Among about 640,000 distinct CDR3 sequences, 45% to 65% were seen once, and the ten largest hold over 30%. The sequenced sample was blood. The rearrangement links TRBV5-5 to TRBJ2-1, with D tentatively TRBD1 (5 bases). The origin of this receptor is a man in his sixties in good health. In DNA form, the CDR3 reads TGTGCCAGCAGTCTCCAGGGCGGTGGGATGAGCGATGAGCAGTTCTTC. Translating gives CASSLQGGGMSDEQFF.